A selection of T cell receptor beta chains follows, all from one sample in a study of cytotoxic CD8 clonotypes in ibrutinib-treated CLL. This table comes from immunoSEQ multiplex PCR, and its TCRdb copy is limited to in-frame clones, with some not included. The profile covers about 50,000 clones, with around 60% appearing a single time and around 30% taken by the ten largest. The sample was PBMCs, taken after 24 months of ibrutinib treatment. These receptors were collected from a human donor with chronic lymphocytic leukemia. The CDR3 runs from the conserved cysteine through the conserved F or W. A D gene is named only where the DNA matches it firmly. Only some rows state a clone size, as once, few, many or a class for expanded clones.

clone size: many; J gene: TRBJ1-2; D gene: TRBD1; V gene: TRBV11-2; CDR3 protein: CASSETGGAVHGYTF; CDR3 DNA: TGTGCCAGCAGCGAGACAGGGGGCGCCGTCCATGGCTACACCTTC
clone size: many; J gene: TRBJ2-4; D gene: .; V gene: TRBV6-5; CDR3 protein: CASSTQQGGIQYF; CDR3 DNA: TGTGCCAGCAGTACCCAGCAGGGAGGCATTCAGTACTTC
clone size: .; J gene: TRBJ1-1; D gene: .; V gene: TRBV6-6; CDR3 protein: CASELAGVEAFF; CDR3 DNA: TGTGCCAGCGAGTTGGCAGGGGTTGAAGCTTTCTTT
clone size: many; J gene: TRBJ2-3; D gene: TRBD2; V gene: TRBV7-8; CDR3 protein: CASSPGLAGGGADTQYF; CDR3 DNA: TGTGCCAGCAGCCCAGGACTAGCGGGGGGAGGCGCAGATACGCAGTATTTT
clone size: .; J gene: TRBJ2-3; D gene: TRBD2; V gene: TRBV2; CDR3 protein: CASSRWTSGGRDTQYF; CDR3 DNA: TGTGCCAGCAGCCGATGGACTAGCGGGGGGCGCGATACGCAGTATTTT
clone size: .; J gene: TRBJ1-4; D gene: TRBD1; V gene: TRBV4-1; CDR3 protein: CASSQEVLWTGSLSREKLFF; CDR3 DNA: TGCGCCAGCAGCCAAGAAGTCCTATGGACAGGCTCTTTGTCTCGTGAAAAACTGTTTTTT
clone size: .; J gene: TRBJ2-7; D gene: .; V gene: TRBV27; CDR3 protein: CASSLSLGTAYEQYF; CDR3 DNA: TGTGCCAGCAGTTTATCTTTAGGGACGGCCTACGAGCAGTACTTC
clone size: .; J gene: TRBJ2-7; D gene: .; V gene: TRBV5-1; CDR3 protein: CASSSGVAKPYEQYF; CDR3 DNA: TGCGCCAGCAGCTCGGGGGTAGCGAAACCCTACGAGCAGTACTTC
clone size: .; J gene: TRBJ2-3; D gene: .; V gene: TRBV2; CDR3 protein: CASGTGQHLTDTQYF; CDR3 DNA: TGTGCCAGCGGTACCGGGCAGCACCTCACAGATACGCAGTATTTT
clone size: .; J gene: TRBJ1-2; D gene: TRBD1; V gene: TRBV2; CDR3 protein: CASADSQGASYGYTF; CDR3 DNA: TGTGCCAGCGCTGACTCACAGGGGGCCTCTTATGGCTACACCTTC
clone size: .; J gene: TRBJ2-2; D gene: .; V gene: TRBV5-5; CDR3 protein: CASSLGGTGELFF; CDR3 DNA: TGTGCCAGCAGCTTAGGAGGTACCGGGGAGCTGTTTTTT
clone size: .; J gene: TRBJ1-4; D gene: TRBD1; V gene: TRBV9; CDR3 protein: CASSPPGQGREKLFF; CDR3 DNA: TGTGCCAGCAGCCCTCCGGGACAGGGGAGGGAAAAACTGTTTTTT
clone size: few; J gene: TRBJ2-3; D gene: TRBD1; V gene: TRBV27; CDR3 protein: CASRKGQGSWDTQYF; CDR3 DNA: TGTGCCAGCAGGAAGGGACAGGGGAGTTGGGATACGCAGTATTTT
clone size: .; J gene: TRBJ2-5; D gene: .; V gene: TRBV14; CDR3 protein: CASSRQPQETQYF; CDR3 DNA: TGTGCCAGCAGCCGACAACCCCAAGAGACCCAGTACTTC
clone size: .; J gene: TRBJ2-5; D gene: TRBD2; V gene: TRBV5-6; CDR3 protein: CASSLNRGGPQETQYF; CDR3 DNA: TGTGCCAGCAGCTTAAACCGCGGGGGGCCACAAGAGACCCAGTACTTC
clone size: .; J gene: TRBJ2-1; D gene: TRBD1; V gene: TRBV7-6; CDR3 protein: CASSLAGTALSSYNEQFF; CDR3 DNA: TGTGCCAGCAGCTTAGCCGGGACAGCGCTTAGCTCCTACAATGAGCAGTTCTTC
clone size: .; J gene: TRBJ2-1; D gene: .; V gene: TRBV5-6; CDR3 protein: CASSLGGLSSYNEQFF; CDR3 DNA: TGTGCCAGCAGCTTGGGGGGGCTAAGCTCCTACAATGAGCAGTTCTTC
clone size: .; J gene: TRBJ2-7; D gene: .; V gene: TRBV7-2; CDR3 protein: CASSSTARAHYEQYF; CDR3 DNA: TGTGCCAGCAGCTCAACAGCAAGGGCCCACTACGAGCAGTACTTC
clone size: .; J gene: TRBJ1-1; D gene: .; V gene: TRBV9; CDR3 protein: CASSVGQRITEAFF; CDR3 DNA: TGTGCCAGCAGCGTAGGCCAACGGATCACTGAAGCTTTCTTT
clone size: .; J gene: TRBJ2-7; D gene: .; V gene: TRBV27; CDR3 protein: CASSPSGDLYEQYF; CDR3 DNA: TGTGCCAGCAGTCCGTCCGGCGACCTCTACGAGCAGTACTTC
clone size: .; J gene: TRBJ1-1; D gene: TRBD1; V gene: TRBV16; CDR3 protein: CASSHKKTGDGTEAFF; CDR3 DNA: TGTGCCAGCAGCCATAAAAAAACAGGGGATGGTACTGAAGCTTTCTTT
clone size: once; J gene: TRBJ2-1; D gene: .; V gene: TRBV11-2; CDR3 protein: CASSLVQASVYEQFF; CDR3 DNA: TGTGCCAGCAGCTTAGTACAGGCGTCCGTGTATGAGCAGTTCTTC
clone size: few; J gene: TRBJ1-3; D gene: .; V gene: TRBV19; CDR3 protein: CASSMRVSGNTIYF; CDR3 DNA: TGTGCCAGTAGTATGCGGGTATCTGGAAACACCATATATTTT
clone size: few; J gene: TRBJ1-4; D gene: .; V gene: TRBV27; CDR3 protein: CASSYLGTSNEKLFF; CDR3 DNA: TGTGCCAGCAGTTACCTGGGAACCTCGAATGAAAAACTGTTTTTT
clone size: .; J gene: TRBJ2-2; D gene: TRBD1; V gene: TRBV29-1; CDR3 protein: CSVGVDNRGKKSGELFF; CDR3 DNA: TGCAGCGTTGGCGTGGATAACAGGGGGAAAAAGTCCGGGGAGCTGTTTTTT
clone size: .; J gene: TRBJ1-5; D gene: TRBD1; V gene: TRBV19; CDR3 protein: CASSIGQGAVRQPQHF; CDR3 DNA: TGTGCCAGTAGTATCGGACAGGGGGCCGTGCGGCAGCCCCAGCATTTT
clone size: .; J gene: TRBJ2-5; D gene: .; V gene: TRBV7-6; CDR3 protein: CASSLNPETQYF; CDR3 DNA: TGTGCCAGCAGCCTCAATCCGGAGACCCAGTACTTC
clone size: .; J gene: TRBJ1-4; D gene: .; V gene: TRBV9; CDR3 protein: CASSVGAGVEKLFF; CDR3 DNA: TGTGCCAGCAGCGTAGGGGCAGGGGTTGAAAAACTGTTTTTT
clone size: .; J gene: TRBJ2-7; D gene: .; V gene: TRBV27; CDR3 protein: CASSFRPRASSYEQYF; CDR3 DNA: TGTGCCAGCAGTTTCCGCCCCCGGGCCAGCTCCTACGAGCAGTACTTC
clone size: .; J gene: TRBJ2-2; D gene: .; V gene: TRBV2; CDR3 protein: CASTPDILGELFF; CDR3 DNA: TGTGCCAGCACCCCGGACATCTTGGGGGAGCTGTTTTTT
clone size: many; J gene: TRBJ1-6; D gene: .; V gene: TRBV6-5; CDR3 protein: CASSRESPGALHF; CDR3 DNA: TGTGCCAGCAGCCGTGAGTCCCCCGGGGCCCTCCACTTT
clone size: medium-sized; J gene: TRBJ2-2; D gene: .; V gene: TRBV5-1; CDR3 protein: CASSLSSQGSGTGELFF; CDR3 DNA: TGCGCCAGCAGCTTGAGTTCCCAGGGGTCGGGCACCGGGGAGCTGTTTTTT
clone size: .; J gene: TRBJ2-3; D gene: .; V gene: TRBV15; CDR3 protein: CATSLVLGTDTQYF; CDR3 DNA: TGTGCCACCAGCTTGGTTTTAGGCACAGATACGCAGTATTTT
clone size: .; J gene: TRBJ2-5; D gene: .; V gene: TRBV12-5; CDR3 protein: CASGPQGIAETQYF; CDR3 DNA: TGTGCTAGTGGCCCACAGGGTATCGCGGAGACCCAGTACTTC
clone size: few; J gene: TRBJ1-2; D gene: .; V gene: TRBV5-1; CDR3 protein: CASSMRDLGGYTF; CDR3 DNA: TGCGCCAGCAGCATGCGGGACTTGGGTGGCTACACCTTC
clone size: .; J gene: TRBJ1-6; D gene: TRBD1; V gene: TRBV11-2; CDR3 protein: CASSLVPRGPNSPLHF; CDR3 DNA: TGTGCCAGCAGCTTAGTGCCCAGGGGGCCTAATTCACCCCTCCACTTT
clone size: once; J gene: TRBJ1-2; D gene: TRBD1; V gene: TRBV5-8; CDR3 protein: CASSPGQGMDGYTF; CDR3 DNA: TGTGCCAGCAGCCCGGGACAGGGAATGGATGGCTACACCTTC
clone size: .; J gene: TRBJ2-7; D gene: TRBD1; V gene: TRBV11-2; CDR3 protein: CASSPSGTGSPGEQYF; CDR3 DNA: TGTGCCAGCAGCCCATCCGGGACAGGGTCCCCTGGTGAGCAGTACTTC
clone size: .; J gene: TRBJ1-6; D gene: .; V gene: TRBV19; CDR3 protein: CASSRQGNSPLHF; CDR3 DNA: TGTGCCAGTAGCAGGCAGGGGAATTCACCCCTCCACTTT
clone size: .; J gene: TRBJ2-7; D gene: .; V gene: TRBV19; CDR3 protein: CASRMDFSSYEQYF; CDR3 DNA: TGTGCCAGTAGAATGGACTTCAGCTCCTACGAGCAGTACTTC
clone size: .; J gene: TRBJ2-7; D gene: .; V gene: TRBV25-1; CDR3 protein: CASGRVGEQYF; CDR3 DNA: TGTGCCAGCGGCCGGGTGGGGGAGCAGTACTTC
clone size: few; J gene: TRBJ2-1; D gene: TRBD1; V gene: TRBV27; CDR3 protein: CASSLSGDRVNEQFF; CDR3 DNA: TGTGCCAGCAGTTTATCCGGGGACAGGGTCAATGAGCAGTTCTTC
clone size: few; J gene: TRBJ1-5; D gene: .; V gene: TRBV7-7; CDR3 protein: CASSLDKGEPQHF; CDR3 DNA: TGTGCTAGCAGCTTAGACAAGGGAGAGCCCCAGCATTTT
clone size: few; J gene: TRBJ1-5; D gene: .; V gene: TRBV7-8; CDR3 protein: CASSLGGAGAHQPQHF; CDR3 DNA: TGTGCCAGCAGCTTAGGTGGGGCAGGGGCCCATCAGCCCCAGCATTTT